This record covers a single T cell receptor (beta chain). Its antigen is unidentified. CDR1 and CDR2 (germline): MNHEY, SVGAGI. This CDR3 contains 15 residues. V lost 5 bases to trimming and J lost 3 bases; unmatched junction nucleotides: 9. Replicate PCRs from sorted subsets contained about 200 ng DNA, which is 31,000 or so T cell genomes. Clones were read by immunoSEQ multiplex PCR, and TCRdb kept only the in-frame ones, dropping some. This table holds roughly 1,600,000 clones, approximately 98.5% found once. This entry comes from a study of shared clonotypes between healthy human individuals. Overall study results and limits: Rarefaction analysis demonstrated incomplete sorted-subset sequencing notwithstanding large depth. Sharing of clonotypes among donors was expected to vary with sequencing depth.

The split of CD4+ cells yielded CD45RA+ naive and CD45RA-negative memory subsets. The chain combines TRBV6-5 with TRBJ2-5; 7 bases are shared with TRBD1. Sample: naive CD4+ T cells sorted from blood. Subset given: CD45RA+ positively selected. The sequence came from a man aged 25-40 years in good health. CDR3 nucleotide sequence: TGTGCCAGCAGTCCCGACAGGGTAAGGGAAGAGACCCAGTACTTC. Protein: CASSPDRVREETQYF.